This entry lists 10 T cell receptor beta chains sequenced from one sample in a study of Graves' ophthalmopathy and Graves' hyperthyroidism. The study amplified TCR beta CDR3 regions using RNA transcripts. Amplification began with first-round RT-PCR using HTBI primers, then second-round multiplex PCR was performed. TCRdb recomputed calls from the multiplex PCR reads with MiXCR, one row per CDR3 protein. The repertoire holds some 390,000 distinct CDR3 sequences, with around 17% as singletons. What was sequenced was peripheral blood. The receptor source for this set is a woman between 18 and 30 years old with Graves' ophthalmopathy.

CDR3 loop: CASAPTGGKETQYF. Written as DNA, the CDR3 is TGTGCTAGTGCCCCAACAGGGGGCAAAGAGACCCAGTACTTC. The chain employs TRBV12-5 and TRBJ2-5, with 9 bases identical to TRBD1. From germline, CDR1 is LGHNT and CDR2 FRNRAP. V was clipped by 7 bases and J by 3 bases; unmatched bases: 6. The CDR3 is 14 amino acids.

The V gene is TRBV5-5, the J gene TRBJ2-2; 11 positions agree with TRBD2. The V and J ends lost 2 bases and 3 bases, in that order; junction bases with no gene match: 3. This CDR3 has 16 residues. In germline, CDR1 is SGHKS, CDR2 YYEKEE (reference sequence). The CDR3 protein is CASSFSGGADTGELFF. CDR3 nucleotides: TGTGCCAGCAGCTTTAGCGGGGGGGCGGACACCGGGGAGCTGTTTTTT.

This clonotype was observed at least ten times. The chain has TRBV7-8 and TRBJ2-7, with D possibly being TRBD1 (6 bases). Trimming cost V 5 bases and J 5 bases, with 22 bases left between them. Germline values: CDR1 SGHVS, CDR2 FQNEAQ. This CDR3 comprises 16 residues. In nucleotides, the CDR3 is TGTGCCAGCAGCCCCCGGAACAGGGCGAAAGACCACGAGCAGTACTTC. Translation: CASSPRNRAKDHEQYF. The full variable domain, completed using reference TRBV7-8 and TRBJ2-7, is GAGVSQSPRYKVAKRGQDVALRCDPISGHVSLFWYQQALGQGPEFLTYFQNEAQLDKSGLPSDRFFAERPEGSVSTLKIQRTQQEDSAVYLCASSPRNRAKDHEQYFGPGTRLTVT.

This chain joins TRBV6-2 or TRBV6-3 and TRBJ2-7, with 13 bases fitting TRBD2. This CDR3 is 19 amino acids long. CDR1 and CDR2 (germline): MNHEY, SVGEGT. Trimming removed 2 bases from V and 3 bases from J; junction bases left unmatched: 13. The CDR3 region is CASSYTYPGLAGINYEQYF. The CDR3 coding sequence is TGTGCCAGCAGTTACACGTACCCGGGACTAGCGGGGATAAACTACGAGCAGTACTTC.

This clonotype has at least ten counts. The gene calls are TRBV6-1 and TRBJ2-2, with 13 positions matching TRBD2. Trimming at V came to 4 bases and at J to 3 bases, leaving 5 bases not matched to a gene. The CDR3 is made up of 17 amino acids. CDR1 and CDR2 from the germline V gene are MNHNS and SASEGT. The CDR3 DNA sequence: TGTGCCAGCAGTGCGACTAGCGGGGGGTTCCACACCGGGGAGCTGTTTTTT. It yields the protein CASSATSGGFHTGELFF.

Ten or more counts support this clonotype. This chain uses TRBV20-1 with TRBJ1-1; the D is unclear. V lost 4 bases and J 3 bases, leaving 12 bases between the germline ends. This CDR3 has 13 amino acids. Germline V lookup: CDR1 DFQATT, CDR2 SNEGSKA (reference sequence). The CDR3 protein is CSATREVDTEAFF. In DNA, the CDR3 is TGCAGTGCTACAAGAGAGGTGGACACTGAAGCTTTCTTT.

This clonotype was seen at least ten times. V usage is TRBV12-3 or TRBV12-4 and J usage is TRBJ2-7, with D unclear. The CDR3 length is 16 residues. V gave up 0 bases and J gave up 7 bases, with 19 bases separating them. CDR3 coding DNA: TGTGCCAGCAGTTTAGCGTTGGGCAGCCGGGCCGCAGAGCAGTACTTC. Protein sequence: CASSLALGSRAAEQYF.

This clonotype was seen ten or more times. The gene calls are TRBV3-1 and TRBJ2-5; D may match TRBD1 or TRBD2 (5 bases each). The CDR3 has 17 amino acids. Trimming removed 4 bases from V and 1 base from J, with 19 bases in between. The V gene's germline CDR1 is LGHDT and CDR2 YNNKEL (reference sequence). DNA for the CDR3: TGTGCCAGCAGCCGCCTCCTGGCTGCTGGGGGCCAAGAGACCCAGTACTTC. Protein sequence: CASSRLLAAGGQETQYF.

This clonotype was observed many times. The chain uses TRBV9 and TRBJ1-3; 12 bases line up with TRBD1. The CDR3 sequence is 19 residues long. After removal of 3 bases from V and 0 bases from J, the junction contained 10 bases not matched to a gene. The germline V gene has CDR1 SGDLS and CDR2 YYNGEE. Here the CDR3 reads CASSAGTGGGKVSGNTIYF. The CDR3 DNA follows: TGTGCCAGCAGCGCCGGGACAGGGGGCGGGAAGGTCTCTGGAAACACCATATATTTT.

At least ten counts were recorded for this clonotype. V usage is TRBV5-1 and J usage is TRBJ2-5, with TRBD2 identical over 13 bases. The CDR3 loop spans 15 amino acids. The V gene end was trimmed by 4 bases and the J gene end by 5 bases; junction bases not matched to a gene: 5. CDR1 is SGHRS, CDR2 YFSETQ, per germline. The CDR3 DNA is TGCGCCAGCAGCACCCAGGGACTAGCGGGGGAGACCCAGTACTTC. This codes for CASSTQGLAGETQYF. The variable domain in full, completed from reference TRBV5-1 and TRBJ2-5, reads KAGVTQTPRYLIKTRGQQVTLSCSPISGHRSVSWYQQTPGQGLQFLFEYFSETQRNKGNFPGRFSGRQFSNSRSEMNVSTLELGDSALYLCASSTQGLAGETQYFGPGTRLLVL.